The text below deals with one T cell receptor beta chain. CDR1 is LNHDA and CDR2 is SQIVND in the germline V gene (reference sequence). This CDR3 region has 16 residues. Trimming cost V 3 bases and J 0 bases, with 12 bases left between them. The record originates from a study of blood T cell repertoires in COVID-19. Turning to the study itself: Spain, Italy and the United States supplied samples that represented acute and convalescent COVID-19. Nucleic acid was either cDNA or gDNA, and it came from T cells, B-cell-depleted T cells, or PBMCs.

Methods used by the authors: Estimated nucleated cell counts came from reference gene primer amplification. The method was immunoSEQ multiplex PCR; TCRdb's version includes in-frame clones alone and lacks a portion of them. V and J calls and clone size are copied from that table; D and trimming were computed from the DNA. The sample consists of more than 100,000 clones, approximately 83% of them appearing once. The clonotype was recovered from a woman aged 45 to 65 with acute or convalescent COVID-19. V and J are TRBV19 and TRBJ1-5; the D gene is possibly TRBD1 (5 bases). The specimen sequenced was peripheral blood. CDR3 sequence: CASSILGAGSNQPQHF. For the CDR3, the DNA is TGTGCCAGTAGTATTTTAGGGGCAGGTAGCAATCAGCCCCAGCATTTT.